Listed here is a single T cell receptor (beta chain). This sample stems from a study of blood T cell repertoires in COVID-19. Across the study: PBMCs, B-cell-depleted T cells, or T cells were the source of the cDNA or gDNA that made up the material.

Sequencing was performed with immunoSEQ multiplex PCR; in TCRdb, only in-frame clones are kept and a portion is missing. The repertoire holds about 50,000 clones, with more than 75% as singletons. Per germline, CDR1 LNHDA and CDR2 SQIVND (reference sequence). This CDR3 is built from 13 residues. J was trimmed by 3 bases and V by 10 bases; bases with no gene match: 3. Sequencing was carried out using peripheral blood. The TCR was taken from a man aged 70-80 years with acute or convalescent COVID-19. The chain has TRBV19 and TRBJ2-3; TRBD2 matches 11 bases. CDR3 in DNA: TGTGCCACCCGACTAGCGGGGACAGATACGCAGTATTTT. Translating it yields CATRLAGTDTQYF.